This passage covers 15 T cell receptor beta chains from one sample sequenced in a study of T-cell memory formation after mild COVID-19 (dated by TCRdb to the early 2020s). The library came from 5' RACE. The listed sequencing device is Illumina NovaSeq 6000. TCRdb reworked the public reads: Q25 trimming with fastp, MiXCR clone assembly, productive beta chains retained. Rows are unified per CDR3 protein, each entry keeping the most common DNA and genes. Present in this sample are 260,000 or so distinct CDR3 sequences, around 17% of which were seen just once. The ten largest clones represent roughly 21% of the sample. Sample: PBMCs or a T cell subset sorted from them (not recorded which). The receptors shown here come from a man younger than 35 who had mild COVID-19 (a few samples of this study predate the infection). The sample titles of this study are shuffled in the database, so cell type and time point are left out; the donor was told from shared clones.

Details on this clonotype: Because it lacks the conserved phenylalanine or tryptophan at the end, this CDR3 is likely a read error. This chain uses TRBV12-3 or TRBV12-4 with TRBJ2-3, with D perhaps matching TRBD2 (6 bases). The CDR3 spans 14 residues. V gave up 3 bases and J gave up 6 bases, with 13 bases separating them. In DNA, the CDR3 is TGTGCCAGCAGTTTTTCCGGGGGTGGGGATACGCAGTATCTT. It encodes CASSFSGGGDTQYL.

This clonotype showed up just once. The chain has TRBV2 and TRBJ2-7; either TRBD1 or TRBD2 may supply D (5 bases each). Germline values: CDR1 SNHLY, CDR2 FYNNEI. CDR3 size: 13 residues. Trimming pared 2 bases from V and 4 bases from J, leaving 9 bases between. The CDR3 bases are TGTGCCAGCAGTGAAAAGGGACCTTACGAGCAGTACTTC. Residues: CASSEKGPYEQYF.

The genes are TRBV7-2 and TRBJ2-5, with 8 bases fitting TRBD2. Per the germline V gene, CDR1 is SGHTA and CDR2 is FQGNSA. The V segment lost 5 bases and the J segment 5 bases; nucleotides outside the gene matches: 7. The CDR3 length is 14 residues. CDR3 protein: CASSVGGDLETQYF. The CDR3, as DNA: TGTGCCAGCAGCGTCGGGGGGGACCTGGAGACCCAGTACTTC.

This clonotype was seen only a few times. The V gene is TRBV20-1, the J gene TRBJ1-1; D unresolved. This CDR3 has 10 residues. Germline V gives CDR1 DFQATT, CDR2 SNEGSKA (reference sequence). Trimming pared 4 bases from V and 3 bases from J, leaving 3 bases between. The CDR3 DNA reads TGCAGTGCTACAGACACTGAAGCTTTCTTT. Its protein is CSATDTEAFF.

Only one count was recorded for this clonotype. CDR3 sequence (DNA): TGTGCCAGCTCAAATGTAGGGGCGCACGAGTCCGGCTACACCTTC. This translates into CASSNVGAHESGYTF. The rearrangement links TRBV18 to TRBJ1-2, with TRBD1 as a possible D gene (5 bases). The length of the CDR3 is 15 residues. Germline CDR1 reads KGHSH; CDR2 reads LQKENI. Between the trimmed V and J ends, which lost 5 bases and 8 bases, there was a span of 21 bases.

This clonotype turned up a few times. The rearrangement joins TRBV5-5 to TRBJ2-1, with 9 nucleotides matching TRBD1. In germline, CDR1 is SGHKS, CDR2 YYEKEE (reference sequence). V trimming: 3 bases; J trimming: 10 bases; junction bases outside the gene matches: 5. This CDR3 is built from 13 residues. The chain's CDR3 is CASSSDRGWEQFF. The CDR3 DNA sequence: TGTGCCAGCAGCTCCGACAGGGGGTGGGAGCAGTTCTTC.

This clonotype was detected a few times. V usage is TRBV7-3 and J usage is TRBJ2-1; 7 bases agree with TRBD2. The V gene's germline CDR1 is SGHTA and CDR2 FQGTGA. The CDR3 runs to 15 residues. The V segment lost 2 bases and the J segment 4 bases; nucleotides outside the gene matches: 5. CDR3 nucleotide sequence: TGTGCCAGCAGCTTAGCTAGCGGACAATACAATGAGCAGTTCTTC. Residues: CASSLASGQYNEQFF. Based on the CDR3 plus reference TRBV7-3 and TRBJ2-1, the full variable domain is GAGVSQTPSNKVTEKGKYVELRCDPISGHTALYWYRQSLGQGPEFLIYFQGTGAADDSGLPNDRFFAVRPEGSVSTLKIQRTERGDSAVYLCASSLASGQYNEQFFGPGTRLTVL.

A few counts support this clonotype. The chain is built from TRBV6-2 or TRBV6-3 and TRBJ2-7; 7 bases map to TRBD2. V gave up 6 bases and J gave up 2 bases; unmatched junction bases: 1. This CDR3 is built from 12 residues. Germline CDR1 is MNHEY and CDR2 is SVGEGT. CDR3 coding DNA: TGTGCCAGCAGCGGGGGGACCTACGAGCAGTACTTC. Translated: CASSGGTYEQYF.

This clonotype occurred many times. The chain combines TRBV5-1 with TRBJ2-1, with a tentative D call TRBD2 (5 bases). The germline gives CDR1 SGHRS, CDR2 YFSETQ. Trimming pared 0 bases from V and 8 bases from J, leaving 6 bases between. The CDR3 length is 12 residues. CDR3: CASSLVGDEQFF. The CDR3 DNA follows: TGCGCCAGCAGCTTGGTCGGGGATGAGCAGTTCTTC.

This clonotype has a handful of counts. In DNA form, the CDR3 reads TGTGCCACCAGTGATTTTCAGGGGGTAAACACCGGGGAGCTGTTTTTT. Amino acids: CATSDFQGVNTGELFF. The chain couples TRBV24-1 to TRBJ2-2, with 7 bases lining up with TRBD1. CDR3 size: 16 residues. V lost 1 base and J lost 2; bases outside the gene matches: 3. Per the germline V gene, CDR1 is KGHDR and CDR2 is SFDVKD.

There are a few counts of this clonotype. The chain couples TRBV7-8 to TRBJ1-5; D possibly corresponds to TRBD1 (5 bases). Germline V lookup: CDR1 SGHVS, CDR2 FQNEAQ. CDR3 length: 16 amino acids. V was cut by 5 bases and J by 6 bases, with 20 bases left in between. The CDR3 region has the DNA TGTGCCAGCAGCCCTAATTTCGGGACGGCCAGTCAGCCCCAGCATTTT. It specifies CASSPNFGTASQPQHF.

A few counts support this clonotype. This chain connects TRBV4-1 to TRBJ1-4; D ambiguous. The CDR3 has 15 residues. V lost 6 bases and J 8 bases, leaving 19 bases between the germline ends. Germline V lookup: CDR1 MGHRA, CDR2 YSYEKL. The CDR3 is CASRPRGSLEEKLFF. Written as DNA, the CDR3 is TGCGCCAGCAGGCCCCGAGGCAGTTTGGAGGAAAAACTGTTTTTT.

This clonotype was observed a few times. The chain combines TRBV9 with TRBJ1-5; TRBD1 might be the D (5 bases). This CDR3 spans 15 amino acids. Germline V gene sequence: CDR1 SGDLS, CDR2 YYNGEE. With 2 bases removed from V and 6 bases from J, the gap between germline ends came to 15 bases. The DNA for the CDR3 is TGTGCCAGCAGCGTGGGAGGGGATCAGCGTCAGCCCCAGCATTTT. Protein product: CASSVGGDQRQPQHF.

This clonotype was counted a few times. The chain links TRBV3-1 to TRBJ2-5; 7 positions agree with TRBD1. CDR1 and CDR2 from the germline V gene are LGHDT and YNNKEL (reference sequence). Germline trimming cut 6 bases from V and 1 base from J; bases unmatched to any gene: 11. The CDR3 totals 16 residues. CDR3 sequence reads: CASSTGARGVQETQYF. The CDR3 DNA reads TGTGCCAGCAGTACAGGGGCTAGGGGAGTCCAAGAGACCCAGTACTTC.

This clonotype has a count of ten or more. This chain links TRBV5-1 with TRBJ2-2; no clear D. Trimming took off 7 bases at V and 0 bases at J, with 10 bases between the two ends. Germline loops: CDR1 SGHRS, CDR2 YFSETQ. The CDR3 runs to 14 residues. For the CDR3, the DNA is TGCGCCAGCTGCATTGAGGCGAACACCGGGGAGCTGTTTTTT. Its translation: CASCIEANTGELFF. Full variable domain (outside the CDR3, taken from reference TRBV5-1 and TRBJ2-2): KAGVTQTPRYLIKTRGQQVTLSCSPISGHRSVSWYQQTPGQGLQFLFEYFSETQRNKGNFPGRFSGRQFSNSRSEMNVSTLELGDSALYLCASCIEANTGELFFGEGSRLTVL.